Presented here are 3 T cell receptor beta chains from one specimen sequenced in a study of cytomegalovirus exposure and HLA in healthy donors. Vbeta (60) and Jbeta (13) primers were used in the PCR. Clones were sequenced by immunoSEQ multiplex PCR, and TCRdb holds only the in-frame ones, with some missing. In the table there are 200,000 or so clones, roughly 80% of which are singletons. The sample taken for sequencing was PBMCs. The receptors were gathered from a woman under 40 in good health and CMV-seropositive.

The gene calls are TRBV15 and TRBJ2-5; D is undetermined. The CDR3 runs 14 residues. Trimming removed 1 base from V and 4 bases from J, with 10 bases in between. CDR1 LNHNV and CDR2 YYDKDF come from the germline V gene (reference sequence). CDR3 DNA sequence: TGTGCCACCAGCAGAGCCGGTAGTCGAGAGACCCAGTACTTC. Protein: CATSRAGSRETQYF. The full variable domain, in which reference TRBV15 and TRBJ2-5 provide the parts outside the CDR3, is DAMVIQNPRYQVTQFGKPVTLSCSQTLNHNVMYWYQQKSSQAPKLLFHYYDKDFNNEADTPDNFQSRRPNTSFCFLDIRSPGLGDTAMYLCATSRAGSRETQYFGPGTRLLVL.

The V call is TRBV5-1, the J call TRBJ2-2, with D perhaps TRBD1 (5 bases). CDR3 length: 13 residues. Trimming took 7 bases from V and 5 from J, leaving 12 bases between them. In germline, CDR1 is SGHRS, CDR2 YFSETQ. Written as DNA, the CDR3 is TGCGCCAGCCACAGGTCAGGAACCGGGGAGCTGTTTTTT. It yields the protein CASHRSGTGELFF.

The chain couples TRBV11-3 to TRBJ2-7; TRBD2 matches at 11 bases. V gave up 5 bases and J gave up 3 bases; unmatched junction bases: 6. The CDR3 totals 15 residues. Per germline, CDR1 SGHNT and CDR2 YENEEA. CDR3 sequence: CASSPRLAGIYEQYF. The CDR3 DNA reads as TGTGCCAGCAGCCCCCGACTAGCGGGAATCTACGAGCAGTACTTC.